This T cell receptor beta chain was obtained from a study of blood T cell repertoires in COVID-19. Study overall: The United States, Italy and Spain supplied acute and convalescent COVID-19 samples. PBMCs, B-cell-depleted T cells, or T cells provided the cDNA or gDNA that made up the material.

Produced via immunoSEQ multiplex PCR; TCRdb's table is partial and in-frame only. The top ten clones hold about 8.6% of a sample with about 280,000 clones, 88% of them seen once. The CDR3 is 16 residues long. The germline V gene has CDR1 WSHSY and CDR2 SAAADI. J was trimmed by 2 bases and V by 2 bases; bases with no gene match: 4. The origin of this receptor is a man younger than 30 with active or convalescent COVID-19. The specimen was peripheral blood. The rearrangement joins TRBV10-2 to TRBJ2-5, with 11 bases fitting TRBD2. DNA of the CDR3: TGCGCCAGCAGTGAGCTACTAGCGGGGGTACAAGAGACCCAGTACTTC. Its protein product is CASSELLAGVQETQYF.